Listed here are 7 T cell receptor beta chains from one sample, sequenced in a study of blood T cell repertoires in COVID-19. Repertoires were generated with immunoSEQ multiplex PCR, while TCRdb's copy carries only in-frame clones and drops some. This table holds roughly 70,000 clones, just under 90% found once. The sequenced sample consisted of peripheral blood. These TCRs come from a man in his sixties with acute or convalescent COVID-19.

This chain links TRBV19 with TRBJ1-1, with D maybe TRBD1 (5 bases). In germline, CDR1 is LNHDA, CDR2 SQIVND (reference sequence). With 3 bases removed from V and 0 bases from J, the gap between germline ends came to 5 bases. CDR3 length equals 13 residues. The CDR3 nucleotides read TGTGCCAGTAGTATGACAGTGAACACTGAAGCTTTCTTT. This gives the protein CASSMTVNTEAFF. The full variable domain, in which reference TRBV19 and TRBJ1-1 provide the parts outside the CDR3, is DGGITQSPKYLFRKEGQNVTLSCEQNLNHDAMYWYRQDPGQGLRLIYYSQIVNDFQKGDIAEGYSVSREKKESFPLTVTSAQKNPTAFYLCASSMTVNTEAFFGQGTRLTVV.

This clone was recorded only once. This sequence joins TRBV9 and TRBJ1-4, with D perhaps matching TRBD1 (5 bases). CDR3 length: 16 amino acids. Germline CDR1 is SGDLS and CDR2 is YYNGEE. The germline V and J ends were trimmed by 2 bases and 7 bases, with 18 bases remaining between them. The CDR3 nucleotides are TGTGCCAGCAGCGTGGGCCTGGGGGGTTTGTTTGAAAAACTGTTTTTT. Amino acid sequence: CASSVGLGGLFEKLFF.

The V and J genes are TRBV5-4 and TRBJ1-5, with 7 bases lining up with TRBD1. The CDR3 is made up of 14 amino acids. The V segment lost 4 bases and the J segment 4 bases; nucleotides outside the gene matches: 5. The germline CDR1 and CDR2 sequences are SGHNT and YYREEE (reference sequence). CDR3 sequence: CASSDRDSNQPQHF. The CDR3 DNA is TGTGCCAGCAGCGACCGGGACAGTAATCAGCCCCAGCATTTT.

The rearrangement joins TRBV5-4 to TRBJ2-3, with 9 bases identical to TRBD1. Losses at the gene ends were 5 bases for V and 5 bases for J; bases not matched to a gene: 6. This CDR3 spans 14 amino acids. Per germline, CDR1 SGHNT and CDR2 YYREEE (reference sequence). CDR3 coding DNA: TGTGCCAGCAGACCGACAGGGGGTATAGATACGCAGTATTTT. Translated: CASRPTGGIDTQYF.

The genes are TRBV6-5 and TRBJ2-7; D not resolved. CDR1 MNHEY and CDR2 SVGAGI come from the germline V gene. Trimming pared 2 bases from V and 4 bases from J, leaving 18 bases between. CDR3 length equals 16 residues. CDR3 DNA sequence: TGTGCCAGCAGTTACGAATATAGGAGCAGACCTTACGAGCAGTACTTC. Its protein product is CASSYEYRSRPYEQYF.

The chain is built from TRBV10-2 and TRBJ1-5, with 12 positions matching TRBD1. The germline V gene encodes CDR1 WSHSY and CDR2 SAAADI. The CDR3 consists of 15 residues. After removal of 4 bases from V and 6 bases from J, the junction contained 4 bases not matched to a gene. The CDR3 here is CASSGGQGAIQPQHF. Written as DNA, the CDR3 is TGCGCCAGCAGTGGGGGACAGGGGGCGATTCAGCCCCAGCATTTT.

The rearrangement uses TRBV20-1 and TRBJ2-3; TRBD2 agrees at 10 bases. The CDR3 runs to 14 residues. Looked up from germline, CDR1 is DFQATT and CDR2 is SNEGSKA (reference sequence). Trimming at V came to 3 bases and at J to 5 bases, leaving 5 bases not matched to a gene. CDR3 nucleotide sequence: TGCAGTGCTAGTAGCGGGGGGCCGGTAGATACGCAGTATTTT. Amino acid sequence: CSASSGGPVDTQYF.